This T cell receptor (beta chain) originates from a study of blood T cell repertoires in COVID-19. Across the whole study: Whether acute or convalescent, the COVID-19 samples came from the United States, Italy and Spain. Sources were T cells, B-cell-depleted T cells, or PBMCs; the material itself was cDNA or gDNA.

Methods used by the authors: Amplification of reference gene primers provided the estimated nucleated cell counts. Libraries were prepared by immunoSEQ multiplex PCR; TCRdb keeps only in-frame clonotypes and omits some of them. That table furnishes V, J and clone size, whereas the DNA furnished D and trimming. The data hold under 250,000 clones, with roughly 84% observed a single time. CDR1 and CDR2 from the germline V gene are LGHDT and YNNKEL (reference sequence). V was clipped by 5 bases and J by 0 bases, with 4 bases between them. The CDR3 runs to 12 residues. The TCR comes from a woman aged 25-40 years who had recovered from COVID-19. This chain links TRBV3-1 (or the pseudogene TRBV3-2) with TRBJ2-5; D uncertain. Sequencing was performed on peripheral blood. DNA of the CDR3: TGTGCCAGCAGCTCCTACCAAGAGACCCAGTACTTC. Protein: CASSSYQETQYF.